Below are 14 T cell receptor beta chains sequenced from a single sample in a study of identical twins. TCRdb reprocessed the 5' RACE reads with MiXCR, giving one entry per CDR3 protein. The data show 350,000 to 450,000 distinct CDR3 sequences, about a fifth seen once. The sample was naive T cells sorted from blood. These receptors all come from a man between 45 and 60 years old in good health.

The V and J genes are TRBV12-3 or TRBV12-4 and TRBJ1-5, with 7 bases fitting TRBD1. The CDR3 covers 17 residues. Trimming cost V 5 bases and J 3 bases; bases outside gene matches: 13. In DNA, the CDR3 is TGTGCCAGCAGTACAGGGGTTCAAGCGATGATCAATCAGCCCCAGCATTTT. Translated: CASSTGVQAMINQPQHF.

The chain is built from TRBV23-1 and TRBJ1-6; 12 positions match TRBD1. TRBV23-1 is flagged as an ORF with uncertain function. The CDR3 is 16 residues long. Losses at the gene ends were 3 bases for V and 9 bases for J; bases not matched to a gene: 6. CDR3 coding DNA: TGCGCCAGCAGTCAGCCCGGGACAGGGGGCTTTTCACCCCTCCACTTT. Translated, it gives CASSQPGTGGFSPLHF.

This clonotype was seen only once. J is TRBJ2-3 and V is TRBV7-8; 9 bases line up with TRBD2. With 0 bases clipped from V and 0 bases from J, the junction kept 7 bases outside the gene matches. The CDR3 spans 18 residues. Germline CDR1 and CDR2: SGHVS and FQNEAQ. The CDR3 DNA is TGTGCCAGCAGCTTAGCGGCGGGAGGGGGGGCTAGCACAGATACGCAGTATTTT. Translating gives CASSLAAGGGASTDTQYF.

This clonotype was detected many times. CDR3 sequence: CASSEGGSSGNTIYF. The CDR3 DNA reads TGTGCCAGCAGTGAAGGTGGGAGCTCTGGAAACACCATATATTTT. The chain is built from TRBV6-1 and TRBJ1-3; D call uncertain. Trimming shortened V by 1 base and J by 0 bases, and 7 bases separated the two germline ends. The V gene's germline CDR1 is MNHNS and CDR2 SASEGT. The length of the CDR3 is 15 residues.

The chain is built from TRBV12-3 or TRBV12-4 and TRBJ2-1, with 10 bases matching TRBD2. This CDR3 region has 16 residues. V shed 5 bases, J shed 2 bases, and the junction held 6 bases outside the gene matches. Here the CDR3 reads CASSLLTSGAYNEQFF. For the CDR3, the DNA is TGTGCCAGCAGTCTCCTAACTAGCGGGGCCTACAATGAGCAGTTCTTC.

Many counts were recorded for this clonotype. The rearrangement uses TRBV6-1 and TRBJ2-7; 12 nucleotides match TRBD2. Per the germline V gene, CDR1 is MNHNS and CDR2 is SASEGT. The V gene end was trimmed by 7 bases and the J gene end by 6 bases; junction bases not matched to a gene: 7. This CDR3 spans 14 amino acids. The CDR3 protein is CASTEGLAGTEQYF. The DNA of the CDR3 is TGTGCCAGCACCGAAGGACTAGCGGGAACCGAGCAGTACTTC.

This clonotype was counted at least ten times. The chain combines TRBV7-9 with TRBJ2-7, with D maybe TRBD1 (6 bases). CDR1 and CDR2 (germline): SEHNR, FQNEAQ (reference sequence). V shed 5 bases and J shed 4 bases, with 15 bases lying between them. The CDR3 is 14 amino acids. CDR3 DNA: TGTGCCAGCAGCCGCCAGGACAGAAAGTACGAGCAGTACTTC. This translates into CASSRQDRKYEQYF. The full variable domain, rest sourced from reference TRBV7-9 and TRBJ2-7, is DTGVSQNPRHKITKRGQNVTFRCDPISEHNRLYWYRQTLGQGPEFLTYFQNEAQLEKSRLLSDRFSAERPKGSFSTLEIQRTEQGDSAMYLCASSRQDRKYEQYFGPGTRLTVT.

This clonotype was seen many times. The genes are TRBV6-6 and TRBJ2-7; 8 bases line up with TRBD1. Germline trimming cut 5 bases from V and 5 bases from J; bases unmatched to any gene: 5. The CDR3 loop spans 13 amino acids. Per the germline V gene, CDR1 is MNHNY and CDR2 is SVGAGI (reference sequence). CDR3 DNA sequence: TGTGCCAGCAGTACCCGGACAGGGAACGAGCAGTACTTC. Residues: CASSTRTGNEQYF.

The chain recombines TRBV15 with TRBJ2-5, with D hard to call. The CDR3 has 13 amino acids. V gave up 1 base and J gave up 3 bases, with 6 bases separating them. CDR1 is LNHNV and CDR2 is YYDKDF in the germline V gene (reference sequence). The CDR3 reads CATSRAPEETQYF. The CDR3 DNA reads TGTGCCACCAGCAGAGCCCCCGAAGAGACCCAGTACTTC.

This clonotype was recorded many times. The chain couples TRBV6-2 or TRBV6-3 to TRBJ1-3; 8 nucleotides agree with TRBD1. The CDR3 loop spans 15 amino acids. J was trimmed by 1 base and V by 6 bases; bases with no gene match: 5. CDR1 and CDR2 from the germline V gene are MNHEY and SVGEGT. The CDR3 here is CASRPGGRSGNTIYF. CDR3 sequence (DNA): TGTGCCAGCAGACCAGGGGGCCGGTCTGGAAACACCATATATTTT.

This clonotype has ten or more counts. As DNA, the CDR3 is TGTGCCAGCAGACTAAACAGGGGACAAGCGCCTTATAATTCACCCCTCCACTTT. This gives the protein CASRLNRGQAPYNSPLHF. The V call is TRBV6-2 or TRBV6-3, the J call TRBJ1-6, with 7 positions matching TRBD1. J lost 4 bases, V lost 6 bases, and 15 bases had no gene match. CDR3 length: 18 amino acids. Germline V gene data show CDR1 as MNHEY and CDR2 as SVGEGT.

This clonotype was seen ten or more times. V usage is TRBV20-1 and J usage is TRBJ2-1, with 9 bases aligning to TRBD1. The CDR3 has 14 residues. The germline V gene has CDR1 DFQATT and CDR2 SNEGSKA (reference sequence). Trimming removed 6 bases from V and 8 bases from J; junction bases left unmatched: 11. As DNA, the CDR3 is TGCAGTGCCTCACCCAGGACAGGGGTATATGAGCAGTTCTTC. As protein: CSASPRTGVYEQFF.

Turning to this clonotype: The CDR3 does not end in the conserved phenylalanine or tryptophan, so this is likely a read error. This chain's CDR3 is CASSRTGGIHEQYY. The CDR3, as DNA: TGTGCCAGCAGCCGGACAGGGGGCATCCACGAGCAGTACTAC. The chain couples TRBV28 to TRBJ2-7; 11 bases align to TRBD1. J lost 5 bases, V lost 6 bases, and 6 bases had no gene match. The CDR3 contains 14 residues. The germline V gene has CDR1 MDHEN and CDR2 SYDVKM.

This clonotype has at least ten counts. V gene TRBV20-1 combines with J gene TRBJ1-1; D gene ambiguous. Germline loops: CDR1 DFQATT, CDR2 SNEGSKA (reference sequence). This CDR3 comprises 13 residues. Trimming left V 1 base short and J 3 bases short, with 9 bases between. CDR3 residues: CSARGYSDTEAFF. The DNA of the CDR3 is TGCAGTGCTAGAGGGTATTCGGACACTGAAGCTTTCTTT.